The T cell receptor (beta chain) under discussion was sequenced for a study of OX40 agonist ivuxolimab in advanced cancers. At the level of the study: Of mixed ages from about 23 to 90 and averaging about 60 years, the group was about 80% male.

Peripheral blood came from all dose cohorts at three timepoints. This CDR3 contains 15 residues. CDR1 and CDR2 from the germline V gene are SGDLS and YYNGEE. Trimming stripped 5 bases from V and 0 bases from J, with 12 bases between. Findings of the study overall: Clonal expansion by week 6 occurred in CD4+ and CD8+ blood T cells (at 0.1 to 3.0 mg/kg). A proportion of nonresponders additionally exhibited low normalized T-cell clonal expansion.

Details on this clone: The target antigen is unknown.

The protocol was immunoSEQ multiplex PCR, while the TCRdb copy is restricted to in-frame clones and leaves out a portion. The sample lists tens of thousands of clones, 80% to 90% occurring once. This TCR derives from an adult with an advanced solid tumor such as melanoma, head and neck, liver or kidney cancer. The rearrangement joins TRBV9 to TRBJ2-1, with D possibly matching TRBD2 (6 bases). The sample in question was CD4+ or CD8+ T cells sorted from blood, obtained in a trial of the OX40 agonist ivuxolimab. The CDR3 reads CASSPEAGSYNEQFF. CDR3 in DNA: TGTGCCAGCAGTCCGGAAGCGGGCTCCTACAATGAGCAGTTCTTC.